Following are 17 T cell receptor beta chains from one sample sequenced in a study of T cells in Graves' hyperthyroidism and ophthalmopathy. The TCR beta CDR3 regions underwent amplification using RNA transcripts as the source. With the HTBI primer set, the TCR CDR3 went through a first round of RT-PCR. Each CDR3 protein gets one entry after TCRdb re-called the multiplex PCR reads with MiXCR. Of 300,000 or so distinct CDR3 sequences listed, 15% to 20% are singletons. The sample was blood. The receptors here all came from a woman aged 45-59 years with Graves' hyperthyroidism.

This clonotype occurred a few times. The chain employs TRBV19 and TRBJ2-3; tentatively, D is TRBD2 (5 bases). Germline assignment: CDR1 LNHDA and CDR2 SQIVND (reference sequence). CDR3 length: 14 residues. Trimming took off 1 base at V and 6 bases at J, with 11 bases between the two ends. The CDR3, as DNA: TGTGCCAGTAGTATAGGACCGGGAATCGATACGCAGTATTTT. It specifies CASSIGPGIDTQYF.

The rearrangement links TRBV2 to TRBJ1-3; TRBD1 matches 10 bases. Germline V gives CDR1 SNHLY, CDR2 FYNNEI. V was pared by 6 bases and J by 0 bases, with 5 bases of the junction left unmatched. This CDR3 is 16 amino acids long. The CDR3 region has the DNA TGTGCCAGCAGCGCGGGACAGGGGTACTCTGGAAACACCATATATTTT. This encodes CASSAGQGYSGNTIYF.

For this clonotype: Given a much more abundant clone one base away, this may be a read error. The rearrangement joins TRBV5-1 to TRBJ2-7; no firm D call. The CDR3 loop spans 15 amino acids. Germline assignment: CDR1 SGHRS and CDR2 YFSETQ. Trimming pared 5 bases from V and 6 bases from J, leaving 21 bases between. CDR3 nucleotides: TGCGCCAGCAGGTCCGACTCGGGCAGTTTACGCGAGCAGTACTTC. It codes for CASRSDSGSLREQYF.

This clonotype was found a few times. The V gene is TRBV5-1, the J gene TRBJ2-3, with 9 bases aligning to TRBD2. CDR1 is SGHRS, CDR2 YFSETQ, per germline. V shed 0 bases, J shed 3 bases, and the junction held 5 bases outside the gene matches. The CDR3 contains 16 residues. CDR3 loop: CASSLDPSGVTDTQYF. The CDR3 coding sequence is TGCGCCAGCAGCTTGGATCCTAGCGGGGTTACAGATACGCAGTATTTT.

This clonotype was recorded a few times. J is TRBJ2-5 and V is TRBV6-1; TRBD2 agrees at 12 bases. The CDR3 runs 15 residues. The junction had 3 bases not matched to a gene; V was cut back by 6 bases and J by 1 base. Per the germline V gene, CDR1 is MNHNS and CDR2 is SASEGT. CDR3 DNA: TGTGCCAGCAGGCTAGCGGGGGGGATCCAAGAGACCCAGTACTTC. This gives the protein CASRLAGGIQETQYF.

The genes are TRBV5-1 and TRBJ1-2; D not certain. The CDR3 length is 15 residues. CDR1 is SGHRS and CDR2 is YFSETQ in the germline V gene. Trimming left V 5 bases short and J 1 base short, with 15 bases between. The CDR3, as DNA: TGCGCCAGCAGTCCAGGTTCTCGACTTAACTATGGCTACACCTTC. This gives the protein CASSPGSRLNYGYTF.

A word on this clonotype: Just one base apart from a much larger clone, this may be a read error. The rearrangement links TRBV13 to TRBJ1-2; D not certain. With 2 bases removed from V and 7 bases from J, the gap between germline ends came to 17 bases. The CDR3 length is 15 residues. Germline assignment: CDR1 PRHDT and CDR2 FYEKMQ (reference sequence). The CDR3 DNA reads TGTGCCAGCAGCTTAAGTCGGACGGGGTTTCCTGGCTACACCTTC. Encoded protein: CASSLSRTGFPGYTF.

The rearrangement links TRBV12-3 or TRBV12-4 to TRBJ2-3, with 8 nucleotides matching TRBD2. Trimming cost V 6 bases and J 1 base; bases outside gene matches: 9. The CDR3 spans 16 residues. CDR3 coding DNA: TGTGCCAGCAGCCCTCAGAACGGGAGGGGCACAGATACGCAGTATTTT. Residues: CASSPQNGRGTDTQYF.

This clonotype has a handful of counts. The CDR3 here is CASSQDSVGQNNYGYTF. DNA of the CDR3: TGTGCCAGCAGCCAAGATTCGGTGGGGCAGAACAACTATGGCTACACCTTC. The gene calls are TRBV4-2 and TRBJ1-2, with D possibly TRBD1 on 5 matching bases. The CDR3 covers 17 residues. The germline gives CDR1 LGHNA, CDR2 YNFKEQ. The V end lost 0 bases, the J end lost 2 bases, and 16 bases lay between the germline ends.

In its sample, this clonotype was seen many times. V usage is TRBV2 and J usage is TRBJ2-1; no clear D gene. The V and J ends lost 3 bases and 6 bases respectively, with 12 bases between them. The V gene's germline CDR1 is SNHLY and CDR2 FYNNEI. The CDR3 loop spans 14 amino acids. This CDR3 is CASSDLGGFNEQFF. CDR3 DNA sequence: TGTGCCAGCAGTGATTTGGGTGGGTTCAATGAGCAGTTCTTC.

The chain couples TRBV6-1 to TRBJ2-7, with D tentatively TRBD1 (6 bases). The germline V gene encodes CDR1 MNHNS and CDR2 SASEGT. The CDR3 is 15 residues long. V lost 7 bases and J 10 bases, leaving 26 bases between the germline ends. The CDR3 sequence: CASTDRPTGYSSQYF. CDR3 in DNA: TGTGCCAGCACCGATCGGCCGACAGGATATTCGAGTCAGTACTTC.

Ten or more counts support this clonotype. This chain joins TRBV7-8 and TRBJ2-5, with a tentative D call TRBD2 (5 bases). The CDR3 is 13 residues long. The germline gives CDR1 SGHVS, CDR2 FQNEAQ. V lost 3 bases and J 4 bases, leaving 9 bases between the germline ends. The DNA for the CDR3 is TGTGCCAGCAGCTTCCGGGGTGGAGAGACCCAGTACTTC. Protein sequence: CASSFRGGETQYF. Together with reference TRBV7-8 and TRBJ2-5, the CDR3 gives the full variable domain: GAGVSQSPRYKVAKRGQDVALRCDPISGHVSLFWYQQALGQGPEFLTYFQNEAQLDKSGLPSDRFFAERPEGSVSTLKIQRTQQEDSAVYLCASSFRGGETQYFGPGTRLLVL.

In this sample, this clonotype turned up a few times. The chain joins TRBV27 to TRBJ1-5; unclear D gene. CDR1 is MNHEY, CDR2 SMNVEV, per germline (reference sequence). The ends were cut back, 3 bases at V and 5 bases at J, with 8 bases in the middle. The CDR3 totals 13 residues. The DNA of the CDR3 is TGTGCCAGCAGTTTCGGCAGATATCAGCCCCAGCATTTT. It is translated as CASSFGRYQPQHF.

Ten or more counts support this clonotype. The chain carries TRBV2 and TRBJ2-1; 13 nucleotides match TRBD2. Germline CDR1 SNHLY, CDR2 FYNNEI. This CDR3 region has 15 residues. The ends lost 6 bases at V and 9 bases at J; junction bases unmatched: 8. The CDR3 nucleotides read TGTGCCAGCAGGCCCTGGACTAGCGGGGGTAGTGAGCAGTTCTTC. It yields the protein CASRPWTSGGSEQFF.

This clonotype appeared many times. The V and J genes are TRBV28 and TRBJ2-5; the D gene is possibly TRBD1 (6 bases). This CDR3 spans 15 amino acids. CDR1 MDHEN and CDR2 SYDVKM come from the germline V gene. Between the trimmed V and J ends, which lost 6 bases and 5 bases, there was a span of 19 bases. The CDR3 spells CASSSTRRGPETQYF. CDR3 nucleotide sequence: TGTGCCAGCAGCTCGACTCGCAGGGGACCCGAGACCCAGTACTTC.

This clonotype was seen ten or more times. The chain is built from TRBV5-1 and TRBJ1-1; D is perhaps TRBD1 (5 bases). The CDR3 totals 13 residues. V lost 2 bases to trimming and J lost 8 bases, with 13 bases between them. From germline, CDR1 is SGHRS and CDR2 YFSETQ. The CDR3 DNA is TGCGCCAGCAGCTTACCAGGGTCTCCAGAAGCTTTCTTT. It is translated as CASSLPGSPEAFF.

The chain couples TRBV4-1 to TRBJ2-2; D gene ambiguous. V shed 2 bases and J shed 4 bases, with 5 bases lying between them. The CDR3 sequence is 13 residues long. Germline V CDR1 and CDR2: MGHRA, YSYEKL. DNA for the CDR3: TGCGCCAGCAGCCAACCGGTCACCGGGGAGCTGTTTTTT. Its protein is CASSQPVTGELFF.